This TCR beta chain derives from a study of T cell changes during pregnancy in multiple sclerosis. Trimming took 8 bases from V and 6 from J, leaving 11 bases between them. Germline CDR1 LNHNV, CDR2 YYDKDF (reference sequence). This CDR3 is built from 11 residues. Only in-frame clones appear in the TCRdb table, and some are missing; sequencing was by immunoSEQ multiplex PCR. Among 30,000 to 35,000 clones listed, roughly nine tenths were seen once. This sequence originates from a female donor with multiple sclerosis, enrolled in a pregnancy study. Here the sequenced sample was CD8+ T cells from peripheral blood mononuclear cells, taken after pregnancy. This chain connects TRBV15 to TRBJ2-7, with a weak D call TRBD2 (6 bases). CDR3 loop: CATSRGGEQYF. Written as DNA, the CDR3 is TGTGCCACCTCCCGGGGAGGCGAGCAGTACTTC.